Reported below is one T cell receptor beta chain. With 6 bases removed from V and 4 bases from J, the gap between germline ends came to 18 bases. Germline V gives CDR1 SGHTA, CDR2 FQGNSA. The CDR3 consists of 15 residues. This record comes from a study of blood T cells in healthy people across ages. A J-beta primer mix and a sample-barcoded 5' primer were used in a second PCR of about 7 to 12 cycles. In TCRdb, the 5' RACE reads were re-called with MiXCR into one record per CDR3 protein. The sample yields approximately 580,000 distinct CDR3 sequences, 24% seen once. This same sample was also part of a study on T cells of mothers and their children. That work states: Mother-child pairs who were related displayed a slightly higher overlap than unrelated pairs, a difference that was non-significant.

The chain links TRBV7-2 to TRBJ1-2, with D possibly being TRBD1 (6 bases). The source of this sequence is a boy younger than 18 in good health. Sequenced input: blood. For the CDR3, the DNA is TGTGCCAGCAGTCGTACAGGGAGTCCGATCTATGGCTACACCTTC. It codes for CASSRTGSPIYGYTF.